This entry concerns a single TCR beta chain. Its cognate antigen is unknown. The sample belongs to a study of a mutant IDH1 vaccine in newly diagnosed glioma. Study-wide background: Initiation of the vaccine course occurred 4-6 weeks after radiotherapy alone, or alongside temozolomide cycles. Therapy received beforehand was radiotherapy, temozolomide, or both, with most patients given both.

Indicated time point: week 47, end of study. The vaccine gave 300 ug of a 20-mer mutant IDH1 peptide subcutaneously per dose. Each astrocytoma in the donors was new, WHO grade 3 or 4, IDH1-mutant and ATRX-lost. The germline V and J ends were trimmed by 0 bases and 6 bases, with 17 bases remaining between them. The CDR3 contains 16 residues. Germline CDR1 MGHRA, CDR2 YSYEKL. Profiling relied on immunoSEQ multiplex PCR, and the TCRdb table lists in-frame clones only, not all of them. The sample contains almost 25,000 clones, around 76% of which appear only once. Notes on the study in general: Vaccination elicited immune responses in 93.3% of patients.

The chain recombines TRBV4-1 with TRBJ2-5, with a weak D call TRBD1 (5 bases). The material was PBMCs, obtained from a glioma patient whose treatment included an IDH1 peptide vaccine. The TCR was taken from a man aged 40-55 years with glioma. Some clones in this sample may be carry-over from other donors' samples. CDR3 sequence: CASSQDTRQGSKTQYF. The CDR3, as DNA: TGCGCCAGCAGCCAAGATACGCGGCAGGGAAGCAAGACCCAGTACTTC.